This T cell receptor beta chain was sequenced during a study of breast tumors, draining lymph nodes, adjacent tissues (TCRdb year 2016). In terms of the full investigation: In breast cancer patients, the study compared the TCR beta repertoires of tumor, adjacent nontumor tissue and axillary lymph nodes. The study was designed to assess the relationships and possible T-cell exchange between tumor, surrounding tissue and draining lymph node repertoires in human breast cancer.

The cysteine opens and the phenylalanine closes a CDR3 of 14 amino acids. CDR3 DNA only is kept here, 42 bases in frame from base 1. Cut back by 4 bases and 3 bases, the V and J ends lie 13 bases apart. The CDR1 and CDR2 encoded by the germline V gene are SQVTM and ANQGSEA. This clonotype registers as medium-sized (0.01 to 0.1%) within its sample. Its recognized antigen is unknown. Base quality data are lacking; no much larger clone is found one base away. Data came from an Illumina HiSeq 2000. TCR beta chain libraries were generated by multiplex PCR amplification. High-throughput sequencing was used to analyze the amplified TCR beta chain products. Using fastp at Q25 and MiXCR, TCRdb reprocessed the public reads and kept productive beta chains. Merged by CDR3 protein, the rows form single entries marked with the most common genes and DNA. The sample profile shows tens of thousands of distinct CDR3 sequences; around 60% of them were found once. The ten largest clones take up roughly 19% of the sample.

Study-wide findings and limitations: The conclusion that tumor T cells originate in lymph nodes was presented as consistent with a hypothesis rather than as directly demonstrated. Tumor T-cell repertoires showed less diversity than lymph node repertoires and more diversity than nontumor tissue repertoires, and tumor T-cell repertoires showed preferential V and J gene usage. The data were considered consistent with most tumor T cells being derived from the lymph node and subsequently expanding within tumor tissue. Tumor and nontumor tissue repertoires were significantly more similar in luminal-like than in basal-like breast cancer.

Material: breast tumor tissue. The sequence came from a female donor with breast cancer. Some clones in this sample may be carry-over from other donors' samples. The rearranged chain carries TRBV29-1 and TRBJ1-3; no D segment can be confidently identified. The bases are TGCAGCGTTGTCGTAGGGTCAAGTGGAAACACCATATATTTT. Translated, it reads CSVVVGSSGNTIYF.